This T cell receptor (beta chain) was documented in a study of a mutant IDH1 vaccine in newly diagnosed glioma. About the research overall: Earlier treatment was radiotherapy, temozolomide, or both, with most getting both. Overall study findings and caveats: Altogether, 93.3% of patients exhibited vaccine-induced immune responses. Pseudoprogression apparently tracked independently of changes in top peripheral T cell clonotypes.

Produced via immunoSEQ multiplex PCR; TCRdb's table is partial and in-frame only. Of 85,000 to 100,000 clones in the sample, around 82% were seen once. Turning to this clone: Its antigen is still unknown.

The time point here: baseline, week 1 (first vaccination visit). Stated treatment: pre-vaccination baseline after standard-of-care therapy. New WHO grade 3 or 4 astrocytomas that were IDH1-mutant and ATRX-lost had been found in donors. J lost 6 bases, V lost 1 base, and 5 bases had no gene match. CDR1 is SGHRS and CDR2 is YFSETQ in the germline V gene. The CDR3 is 15 residues long. The sequenced sample was PBMCs, obtained from a glioma patient treated with radiotherapy, temozolomide or both. V is TRBV5-1 and J is TRBJ2-3; the match to TRBD1 covers 10 bases. The clonotype originates from a woman aged 50 to 65 with glioma. CDR3 DNA sequence: TGCGCCAGCAGCTTGAACGGACAGGGGGGGGATACGCAGTATTTT. It is translated as CASSLNGQGGDTQYF.